Each of the 3 T cell receptor beta chains below was sequenced from the same sample in a study of cytomegalovirus exposure and HLA in healthy donors. The PCR was carried out with 60 Vbeta primers and 13 Jbeta primers. The table came from immunoSEQ multiplex PCR; TCRdb's copy has only in-frame clones and leaves some out. The table lists 150,000 to 200,000 clones, 65% to 80% of them singletons. The specimen was PBMCs. The origin of the receptors is a woman aged 40 to 50 in good health and CMV-seronegative.

The J gene is TRBJ1-6, the V gene TRBV13, with 7 bases matching TRBD1. This CDR3 spans 18 amino acids. V lost 5 bases, J lost 0 bases, and 10 bases stayed unmatched. Germline CDR1 PRHDT, CDR2 FYEKMQ (reference sequence). The CDR3 coding sequence is TGTGCCAGCAGCCCCGGACAGGTCAGAGTCTCCTATAATTCACCCCTCCACTTT. Residues: CASSPGQVRVSYNSPLHF.

The rearrangement uses TRBV28 and TRBJ2-7, with TRBD1 identical over 7 bases. With V trimmed by 7 bases and J by 5 bases, 14 bases remained unmatched. There are 15 residues in the CDR3. Germline CDR1 reads MDHEN; CDR2 reads SYDVKM. CDR3 DNA sequence: TGTGCCAGCAAGACGGGGCAGGGGGTTGTCGACGAGCAGTACTTC. Residues: CASKTGQGVVDEQYF. Variable domain in full (rest from reference TRBV28 and TRBJ2-7): DVKVTQSSRYLVKRTGEKVFLECVQDMDHENMFWYRQDPGLGLRLIYFSYDVKMKEKGDIPEGYSVSREKKERFSLILESASTNQTSMYLCASKTGQGVVDEQYFGPGTRLTVT.

The chain recombines TRBV30 with TRBJ2-7; D not resolved. The CDR3 runs 11 residues. Trimming left V 3 bases short and J 5 bases short, with 8 bases between. CDR1 and CDR2 (germline): GTSNPN, SVGIG (reference sequence). Here the CDR3 reads CAWRGFDEQYF. CDR3 in DNA: TGTGCCTGGAGGGGCTTCGACGAGCAGTACTTC.